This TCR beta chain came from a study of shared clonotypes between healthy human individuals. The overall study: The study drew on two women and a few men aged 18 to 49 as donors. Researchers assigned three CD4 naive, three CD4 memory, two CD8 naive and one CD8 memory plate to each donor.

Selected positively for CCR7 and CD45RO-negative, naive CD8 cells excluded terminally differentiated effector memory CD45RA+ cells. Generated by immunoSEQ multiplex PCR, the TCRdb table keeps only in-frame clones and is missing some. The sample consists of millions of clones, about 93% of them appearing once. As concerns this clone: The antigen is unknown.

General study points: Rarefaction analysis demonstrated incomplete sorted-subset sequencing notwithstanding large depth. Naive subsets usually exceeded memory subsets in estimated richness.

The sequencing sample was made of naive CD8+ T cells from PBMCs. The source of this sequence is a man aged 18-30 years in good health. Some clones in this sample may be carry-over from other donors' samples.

The CDR3 region is CASSSYSLNTIYF. CDR3 nucleotide sequence: TGTGCCAGCAGCTCCTACAGCCTGAACACCATATATTTT. The genes are TRBV7-6 and TRBJ1-3, with D unresolved. V dropped 4 bases and J dropped 7 bases, with 11 bases sitting between them. The CDR3 totals 13 residues. Germline CDR1 reads SGHVS; CDR2 reads FNYEAQ.